The clone carrying this TCR beta chain was seen just once. The method was immunoSEQ multiplex PCR; TCRdb's version includes in-frame clones alone and lacks a portion of them. The top ten clones hold around 21% of a sample with 70,000 to 90,000 clones, approximately 82% of them seen once. These data come from a study of T cell responses to AZD1222 COVID-19 vaccine. V dropped 4 bases and J dropped 2 bases, with 15 bases sitting between them. Looked up from germline, CDR1 is ENHRY and CDR2 is SYGVKD. The CDR3 contains 16 residues. Sequencing was performed on peripheral blood, taken on day 0 of AZD1222 vaccination. The sequence derives from an adult in good health. The rearrangement links TRBV10-3 to TRBJ2-1; possibly TRBD2 for D (5 bases). The CDR3, as DNA: TGTGCCATCAGTGTCAAAGACCCGGGGACCTACAATGAGCAGTTCTTC. Its translation is CAISVKDPGTYNEQFF.